Shown below are 12 T cell receptor beta chains from a single sample sequenced in a study of blood T cell repertoires in COVID-19. TCRdb's copy holds only in-frame clones and misses some; the assay was immunoSEQ multiplex PCR. The table has about 92,000 clones, roughly 80% seen once. Material: peripheral blood. All receptors derive from a woman aged 80 or over with active or convalescent COVID-19.

The rearrangement joins TRBV3-1 (or the pseudogene TRBV3-2) to TRBJ2-5, with D maybe TRBD2 (5 bases). This CDR3 comprises 13 residues. V was shortened by 4 bases and J by 1 base, with 7 bases between the two germline ends. Germline V gene sequence: CDR1 LGHDT, CDR2 YNNKEL (reference sequence). CDR3: CASSRRSQETQYF. For the CDR3, the DNA is TGTGCCAGCAGCCGGAGGAGCCAAGAGACCCAGTACTTC.

This rearrangement joins TRBV4-2 to TRBJ2-2, with 8 bases identical to TRBD2. The length of the CDR3 is 15 residues. J gave up 6 bases and V 6 bases, and 9 bases lay outside the gene matches. The germline V gene encodes CDR1 LGHNA and CDR2 YNFKEQ. In nucleotides, the CDR3 is TGTGCCAGCAGATACTCCAGCGGGAGTTCCGGGGAGCTGTTTTTT. It yields the protein CASRYSSGSSGELFF.

The V gene is TRBV9, the J gene TRBJ2-3; 8 bases map to TRBD2. Germline values: CDR1 SGDLS, CDR2 YYNGEE. V shed 2 bases and J 4 bases; nucleotides not matched to a gene: 6. The CDR3 is 15 residues long. CDR3 residues: CASSVTGGPADTQYF. In DNA, the CDR3 is TGTGCCAGCAGCGTGACGGGAGGGCCCGCAGATACGCAGTATTTT.

This clone has a single count. The rearrangement joins TRBV7-2 to TRBJ2-5, with D hard to call. The germline V gene encodes CDR1 SGHTA and CDR2 FQGNSA. V lost 1 base to trimming and J lost 1 base, with 13 bases between them. This CDR3 has 16 amino acids. CDR3 residues: CASSLGTPSGQETQYF. CDR3 nucleotides: TGTGCCAGCAGCTTAGGAACACCATCGGGCCAAGAGACCCAGTACTTC.

This clone was counted ten times or more. The rearrangement links TRBV6-2 or TRBV6-3 to TRBJ2-7; 8 bases align to TRBD2. The CDR3 runs to 13 residues. V dropped 6 bases and J dropped 4; count of bases not matched to a gene: 5. CDR1 is MNHEY, CDR2 SVGEGT, per germline. This chain's CDR3 is CASSSLAGYEQYF. The CDR3 DNA is TGTGCCAGCAGCTCGCTAGCGGGTTACGAGCAGTACTTC.

The chain recombines TRBV7-9 with TRBJ1-6; D ambiguous. Germline CDR1 is SEHNR and CDR2 is FQNEAQ (reference sequence). Trimming removed 7 bases at V and 10 bases at J, with 20 bases between. CDR3 size: 15 residues. CDR3: CASTLGEGLDSPLHF. DNA of the CDR3: TGTGCCAGCACTCTAGGTGAGGGATTAGACTCACCCCTCCACTTT.

V usage is TRBV14 and J usage is TRBJ2-1, with a weak D call TRBD2 (5 bases). The V gene lost 0 bases and the J gene lost 6 bases, with 21 bases spanning the gap. The germline gives CDR1 SGHDN, CDR2 FVKESK. The CDR3 has 18 amino acids. This CDR3 is CASSQDFQAATRTNEQFF. The CDR3 region has the DNA TGTGCCAGCAGCCAAGATTTTCAAGCGGCCACAAGGACCAATGAGCAGTTCTTC.

The V gene is TRBV6-5, the J gene TRBJ1-1, with TRBD1 as a possible D gene (5 bases). Looked up from germline, CDR1 is MNHEY and CDR2 is SVGAGI. Trimming removed 0 bases from V and 6 bases from J, with 8 bases in between. The CDR3 runs to 13 residues. As DNA, the CDR3 is TGTGCCAGCAGTTACTCGCGGGGGGCTGAAGCTTTCTTT. Its protein is CASSYSRGAEAFF.

Of note for this clone: At one boundary the junction diverges from the germline segment, which might be a read error. The chain carries TRBV18 and TRBJ2-3, with TRBD2 identical over 12 bases. The CDR3 runs 15 residues. CDR1 KGHSH and CDR2 LQKENI come from the germline V gene. CDR3 loop: CASSPLAGGPDTQYF. CDR3 coding DNA: TGTGCCAGCTCCCCACTAGCGGGAGGCCCAGATACGCAGTATTTT.

This chain joins TRBV11-3 and TRBJ2-5, with a tentative D call TRBD1 (6 bases). The CDR3 is 13 amino acids. V shed 4 bases and J shed 2 bases, with 8 bases lying between them. Germline CDR1 and CDR2: SGHNT and YENEEA. The CDR3 loop reads CASSYTGQETQYF. CDR3 coding DNA: TGTGCCAGCAGCTACACAGGGCAAGAGACCCAGTACTTC.

This clone was found a few times. V usage is TRBV18 and J usage is TRBJ2-7; 7 bases match TRBD2. CDR1 is KGHSH, CDR2 LQKENI, per germline. Trimming at V came to 2 bases and at J to 2 bases, leaving 18 bases not matched to a gene. The CDR3 has 19 residues. Written as DNA, the CDR3 is TGTGCCAGCTCACCAAGGTTAATAGCGGGTTCTACTGCGGCCTACGAGCAGTACTTC. Protein: CASSPRLIAGSTAAYEQYF.

V usage is TRBV6-2 or TRBV6-3 and J usage is TRBJ2-2; D is unclear. Trimming took 6 bases from V and 5 from J, leaving 10 bases between them. Germline assignment: CDR1 MNHEY and CDR2 SVGEGT. The CDR3 sequence is 13 residues long. For the CDR3, the DNA is TGTGCCAGCAGCCGATACCAGACCGGGGAGCTGTTTTTT. Amino acid sequence: CASSRYQTGELFF.